This T cell receptor (beta chain) was sequenced during a study of blood T cells in healthy people across ages. This clonotype came up a few times. Looked up from germline, CDR1 is SGHTA and CDR2 is FQGNSA. This CDR3 region has 18 residues. Alongside a J-beta primer mix, a sample-barcoded 5' primer served in a second PCR lasting roughly 7 to 11 cycles. TCRdb itself ran the 5' RACE reads through MiXCR, one entry per CDR3 protein. The sample lists about 570,000 distinct CDR3 sequences, roughly a quarter occurring once. The clonotype comes from a woman in her 70s in good health. This sequence joins TRBV7-2 and TRBJ2-5, with 8 bases aligning to TRBD2. The J call is in doubt because the DNA end fits TRBJ2-7 better. Sample: blood. The chain's CDR3 is CASSLVAGGYPSSYEQYF. DNA of the CDR3: TGTGCCAGCAGCTTAGTGGCGGGGGGCTATCCAAGCTCCTACGAGCAGTACTTC.